Presented here are 6 T cell receptor beta chains from one specimen sequenced in a study of CD8 T cells in ankylosing spondylitis. TCRdb re-analysed the 5' RACE reads in MiXCR, keeping a single row per CDR3 protein. The table includes about 300,000 distinct CDR3 sequences, more than 20% detected once. Source material: blood, either unsorted or a sorted T cell fraction (not recorded which). These receptors were obtained from a female donor with ankylosing spondylitis or in good health (not recorded which).

The chain is built from TRBV5-1 and TRBJ2-3, with TRBD2 matching over 7 bases. The junction had 3 bases not matched to a gene; V was cut back by 0 bases and J by 2 bases. This CDR3 is built from 15 residues. Germline CDR1 is SGHRS and CDR2 is YFSETQ. This chain's CDR3 is CASSLASGHTDTQYF. CDR3 nucleotides: TGCGCCAGCAGCTTGGCTAGCGGACACACAGATACGCAGTATTTT.

There are a few counts of this clonotype. The rearrangement uses TRBV29-1 and TRBJ1-1; D remains ambiguous. V dropped 4 bases and J dropped 0 bases, with 9 bases sitting between them. This CDR3 has 13 residues. Germline CDR1 and CDR2: SQVTM and ANQGSEA. CDR3 loop: CSVGHSMNTEAFF. The DNA of the CDR3 is TGCAGCGTTGGTCACAGTATGAACACTGAAGCTTTCTTT.

This clonotype was seen more than once but under ten times. V is TRBV25-1 and J is TRBJ2-4; 8 nucleotides line up with TRBD2. The CDR3 runs 14 residues. The V segment lost 3 bases and the J segment 6 bases; nucleotides outside the gene matches: 4. Germline loops: CDR1 MGHDK, CDR2 SYGVNS. This CDR3 is CASSDGTSRNIQYF. In DNA form, the CDR3 reads TGTGCCAGCAGTGATGGGACTAGTAGAAACATTCAGTACTTC.

The chain combines TRBV20-1 with TRBJ1-4; no reliable D call. The CDR3 is made up of 15 amino acids. V lost 5 bases, J lost 5 bases, and 18 bases lay in between. Looked up from germline, CDR1 is DFQATT and CDR2 is SNEGSKA (reference sequence). The CDR3 coding sequence is TGCAGTGCTCCTCCGCCGGAACAGTGGAATGAAAAACTGTTTTTT. Encoded protein: CSAPPPEQWNEKLFF.

J is TRBJ2-1 and V is TRBV20-1; 10 bases align to TRBD2. The length of the CDR3 is 16 residues. V was clipped by 5 bases and J by 0 bases; unmatched bases: 7. Germline CDR1 and CDR2: DFQATT and SNEGSKA (reference sequence). The CDR3 reads CSAEPSGGSSYNEQFF. The CDR3 nucleotides are TGCAGTGCTGAACCTAGCGGGGGTAGCTCCTACAATGAGCAGTTCTTC.

This clonotype has only a few counts. V gene TRBV10-3 combines with J gene TRBJ1-5; 7 nucleotides align to TRBD1. This CDR3 is built from 15 residues. The V gene's germline CDR1 is ENHRY and CDR2 SYGVKD. Germline trimming cut 4 bases from V and 0 bases from J; bases unmatched to any gene: 3. CDR3 bases: TGTGCCATCAGTGCCGGGACAGATAGCAATCAGCCCCAGCATTTT. Protein product: CAISAGTDSNQPQHF.